This TCR beta chain stems from a study of T cells after somatic rescue of genetic block. V was clipped by 5 bases and J by 14 bases, with 23 bases between them. This CDR3 is 14 amino acids long. Germline CDR1 is SNHLY and CDR2 is FYNNEI. This table comes from immunoSEQ multiplex PCR, and its TCRdb copy is limited to in-frame clones, with some not included. The table lists under 150,000 clones, about 90% of them singletons. This chain connects TRBV2 to TRBJ2-3; D perhaps matches TRBD2 (5 bases). This sequence was found in a woman younger than 30. Source material: peripheral blood mononuclear cells (PBMCs). CDR3 amino acids: CASSSLPGSSWRYF. The CDR3 DNA is TGTGCCAGCAGTTCACTTCCGGGGTCCTCATGGCGGTATTTT.